This entry is about one TCR beta chain. Its antigen is currently unknown. This record belongs to a study of post-analysis software for immune sequencing data. As for the study in general: The cohort encompassed relapsing-remitting, secondary progressive and progressive-relapsing multiple sclerosis disease courses.

Tagging with unique molecular identifiers was a feature of the TCR beta cDNA libraries. TCRdb itself ran the PCR reads through MiXCR, one entry per CDR3 protein. The repertoire holds under 200,000 distinct CDR3 sequences, with 35% to 40% as singletons. Germline CDR1 reads SGHTA; CDR2 reads FQGNSA. This CDR3 region has 20 residues. Trimming took 1 base from V and 0 from J; bases not matched to a gene: 11. Study-level points and caveats: Patients with multiple sclerosis recorded significantly lower normalized Chao1 diversity than controls, the study found. In patients, TRBV5-6, TRBV5-1 and TRBV20-1 belonged to five or six TRBV segments found more frequently than in controls.

The TCR comes from a girl aged 5-17 years with multiple sclerosis. V gene TRBV7-2 combines with J gene TRBJ2-7, with 14 bases matching TRBD2. Sequenced here: blood, sampled after autologous hematopoietic stem cell transplantation. CDR3 amino acids: CASSLGTSGGLPRSSYEQYF. The CDR3 nucleotides are TGTGCCAGCAGCTTAGGGACTAGCGGGGGGTTACCCAGGAGCTCCTACGAGCAGTACTTC.